Below are 16 T cell receptor beta chains sequenced from a single sample in a study of OX40 agonist ivuxolimab in advanced cancers. Clones were sequenced by immunoSEQ multiplex PCR, and TCRdb holds only the in-frame ones, with some missing. Altogether tens of thousands of clones are present, roughly 85% being singletons, with the ten largest covering around 5.1%. The sequencing here drew on CD4+ or CD8+ T cells sorted from blood, taken in a trial of the OX40 agonist ivuxolimab. The receptors stem from an adult with an advanced solid tumor such as melanoma, head and neck, liver or kidney cancer.

The chain joins TRBV5-1 to TRBJ1-1, with 7 bases matching TRBD1. With 4 bases clipped from V and 3 bases from J, the junction kept 3 bases outside the gene matches. Per germline, CDR1 SGHRS and CDR2 YFSETQ. The CDR3 has 13 residues. The CDR3, as DNA: TGCGCCAGCAGCATCGACAGGGACACTGAAGCTTTCTTT. Its protein product is CASSIDRDTEAFF. Drawing the rest from reference TRBV5-1 and TRBJ1-1, the complete variable domain is KAGVTQTPRYLIKTRGQQVTLSCSPISGHRSVSWYQQTPGQGLQFLFEYFSETQRNKGNFPGRFSGRQFSNSRSEMNVSTLELGDSALYLCASSIDRDTEAFFGQGTRLTVV.

This clone was seen more than once but under ten times. This sequence joins TRBV5-1 and TRBJ1-2; 7 bases map to TRBD1. Germline loops: CDR1 SGHRS, CDR2 YFSETQ. V lost 8 bases, J lost 0 bases, and 7 bases stayed unmatched. CDR3 length: 14 residues. CDR3 residues: CASRTGTANYGYTF. Written as DNA, the CDR3 is TGCGCCAGTAGGACAGGAACAGCTAACTATGGCTACACCTTC.

This clone showed up just once. The gene calls are TRBV4-3 and TRBJ2-1; D is undetermined. CDR1 is LGHNA and CDR2 is YSLEER in the germline V gene. The CDR3 sequence is 16 residues long. V was pared by 0 bases and J by 0 bases, with 9 bases between. The CDR3 nucleotides read TGCGCCAGCAGCCAAGAATGGGATAGCTCCTACAATGAGCAGTTCTTC. This codes for CASSQEWDSSYNEQFF.

The chain employs TRBV7-9 and TRBJ1-1, with D hard to call. Germline assignment: CDR1 SEHNR and CDR2 FQNEAQ (reference sequence). V gave up 5 bases and J gave up 1 base, with 11 bases separating them. This CDR3 comprises 14 residues. Written as DNA, the CDR3 is TGTGCCAGCAGCAACAGCTTAGGGAACACTGAAGCTTTCTTT. This sequence encodes CASSNSLGNTEAFF.

The rearrangement uses TRBV7-9 and TRBJ2-3; 7 bases agree with TRBD1. The J segment lost 2 bases and the V segment lost 0 bases, leaving 5 bases of the junction unmatched. The germline V gene encodes CDR1 SEHNR and CDR2 FQNEAQ (reference sequence). This CDR3 is built from 16 residues. DNA of the CDR3: TGTGCCAGCAGCTTAGCCGGGACAGCCGACACAGATACGCAGTATTTT. Translated: CASSLAGTADTDTQYF.

The rearrangement links TRBV9 to TRBJ2-7, with TRBD2 matching over 8 bases. V was pared by 0 bases and J by 0 bases, with 2 bases of the junction left unmatched. CDR1 is SGDLS and CDR2 is YYNGEE in the germline V gene. The CDR3 has 15 residues. The CDR3 nucleotides read TGTGCCAGCAGCGTAGGGACTAGCACCTCCTACGAGCAGTACTTC. It is translated as CASSVGTSTSYEQYF. The complete variable domain, with remaining parts taken from reference TRBV9 and TRBJ2-7, reads DSGVTQTPKHLITATGQRVTLRCSPRSGDLSVYWYQQSLDQGLQFLIQYYNGEERAKGNILERFSAQQFPDLHSELNLSSLELGDSALYFCASSVGTSTSYEQYFGPGTRLTVT.

The chain uses TRBV5-1 and TRBJ2-7; the match to TRBD1 covers 7 bases. CDR3 size: 13 residues. Trimming removed 3 bases from V and 2 bases from J; junction bases left unmatched: 2. CDR1 SGHRS and CDR2 YFSETQ come from the germline V gene. The CDR3 bases are TGCGCCAGCAGCTCAACAGGGGCCTACGAGCAGTACTTC. Translation gives CASSSTGAYEQYF.

The chain carries TRBV19 and TRBJ2-1; 8 bases are shared with TRBD1. CDR3 size: 16 residues. J gave up 7 bases and V 6 bases, and 14 bases lay outside the gene matches. Germline assignment: CDR1 LNHDA and CDR2 SQIVND (reference sequence). The CDR3: CASRLPGQEGFNEQFF. DNA of the CDR3: TGTGCCAGTAGACTACCGGGACAGGAAGGTTTTAATGAGCAGTTCTTC.

This clone has just a few counts. The chain combines TRBV7-2 with TRBJ2-1; the D call may be TRBD1 or TRBD2 (5 bases each). CDR1 and CDR2 (germline): SGHTA, FQGNSA. The V and J ends lost 4 bases and 0 bases respectively, with 13 bases between them. CDR3 length: 16 amino acids. The CDR3 reads CASSYVGTVSYNEQFF. CDR3 DNA: TGTGCCAGCAGCTACGTGGGGACCGTCTCCTACAATGAGCAGTTCTTC.

This rearrangement joins TRBV6-1 to TRBJ1-1; D possibly corresponds to TRBD1 (6 bases). V lost 4 bases, J lost 6 bases, and 15 bases lay in between. CDR1 and CDR2 from the germline V gene are MNHNS and SASEGT. The CDR3 covers 14 residues. The CDR3 DNA sequence: TGTGCCAGCAGTGGGGGACACCACGGGGCTGAAGCTTTCTTT. Encoded protein: CASSGGHHGAEAFF.

The chain joins TRBV13 to TRBJ2-7, with TRBD2 identical over 12 bases. Germline trimming cut 5 bases from V and 6 bases from J; bases unmatched to any gene: 11. The CDR3 runs 16 residues. Per germline, CDR1 PRHDT and CDR2 FYEKMQ (reference sequence). The CDR3 region has the DNA TGTGCCAGCAGCACTCCGCTAGCGGGGGGGCTATCCGAGCAGTACTTC. Translating gives CASSTPLAGGLSEQYF.

This clone appeared once. V gene TRBV15 combines with J gene TRBJ2-1; TRBD2 might be the D (7 bases). Germline-derived CDR1 and CDR2 are LNHNV and YYDKDF (reference sequence). The CDR3 runs 17 residues. Trimming removed 1 base at V and 4 bases at J, with 17 bases between. As DNA, the CDR3 is TGTGCCACCAGCAGAGCGGGGGGCGGACTTGGGTACAATGAGCAGTTCTTC. It codes for CATSRAGGGLGYNEQFF. The full variable domain, its missing parts supplied by reference TRBV15 and TRBJ2-1, is DAMVIQNPRYQVTQFGKPVTLSCSQTLNHNVMYWYQQKSSQAPKLLFHYYDKDFNNEADTPDNFQSRRPNTSFCFLDIRSPGLGDTAMYLCATSRAGGGLGYNEQFFGPGTRLTVL.

This clone was seen once. The chain couples TRBV5-4 to TRBJ1-5; no firm D call. The CDR3 contains 16 residues. The ends were cut back, 0 bases at V and 1 base at J, with 11 bases in the middle. Germline lookup yields CDR1 SGHNT and CDR2 YYREEE (reference sequence). The CDR3 reads CASSLARSLSNQPQHF. The DNA of the CDR3 is TGTGCCAGCAGCTTGGCTCGGAGCTTGAGCAATCAGCCCCAGCATTTT. The whole variable domain, remainder taken from reference TRBV5-4 and TRBJ1-5, is ETGVTQSPTHLIKTRGQQVTLRCSSQSGHNTVSWYQQALGQGPQFIFQYYREEENGRGNFPPRFSGLQFPNYSSELNVNALELDDSALYLCASSLARSLSNQPQHFGDGTRLSIL.

The chain uses TRBV12-5 and TRBJ1-5; D gene unclear. The CDR3 is made up of 12 amino acids. V was shortened by 4 bases and J by 6 bases, with 7 bases between the two germline ends. Germline V gene data show CDR1 as LGHNT and CDR2 as FRNRAP. CDR3 in amino acids: CASGSAIQPQHF. CDR3 DNA sequence: TGTGCTAGTGGTTCTGCCATTCAGCCCCAGCATTTT.

This chain joins TRBV4-1 and TRBJ2-3; D is perhaps TRBD2 (5 bases). Trimming removed 0 bases at V and 5 bases at J, with 12 bases between. In germline, CDR1 is MGHRA, CDR2 YSYEKL. The CDR3 is 15 amino acids. As DNA, the CDR3 is TGCGCCAGCAGCCAAGAGGAGGCGCCTTTAGATACGCAGTATTTT. As protein: CASSQEEAPLDTQYF.

This clone was detected a few times. The rearrangement uses TRBV18 and TRBJ2-3; 7 bases match TRBD2. Germline V gene data show CDR1 as KGHSH and CDR2 as LQKENI. After removal of 0 bases from V and 3 bases from J, the junction contained 9 bases not matched to a gene. CDR3 length: 17 amino acids. CDR3 protein: CASSPPKTSLFTDTQYF. CDR3 bases: TGTGCCAGCTCACCACCGAAGACTAGCCTTTTTACAGATACGCAGTATTTT.